The 19 T cell receptor beta chains listed next were all sequenced from one sample in a study of metastatic and nonmetastatic thyroid tumors. The entire patient cohort was treatment-naive prior to thyroid surgery. TCRdb re-called the PCR reads through MiXCR. The sample contains under 20,000 clones, over 25% of which appear only once. Sequences were obtained from blood. The source of these receptors is a female donor with papillary thyroid cancer or a benign thyroid nodule (not recorded which). Some clones in this sample may be carry-over from other donors' samples.

This chain joins TRBV20-1 and TRBJ2-7, with 7 bases aligning to TRBD1. This CDR3 is 12 amino acids long. J gave up 6 bases and V 4 bases, and 6 bases lay outside the gene matches. CDR1 DFQATT and CDR2 SNEGSKA come from the germline V gene (reference sequence). The chain's CDR3 is CSAIRGSSEQYF. The CDR3 coding sequence is TGCAGTGCTATCAGGGGGTCTAGCGAGCAGTACTTC.

This clone turned up a few times. The genes are TRBV20-1 and TRBJ2-1; 8 bases agree with TRBD2. The V and J ends lost 4 bases and 3 bases, in that order; junction bases with no gene match: 5. This CDR3 region has 14 residues. Germline V gene data show CDR1 as DFQATT and CDR2 as SNEGSKA (reference sequence). For the CDR3, the DNA is TGCAGTGCTACTGGACTAGCTTACTACAATGAGCAGTTCTTC. The encoded protein is CSATGLAYYNEQFF.

Worth noting for this clone: A much larger clone lies one base from this, so it may be a read error. Other DNA variants within this sample encode the same CDR3. This chain uses TRBV5-6 with TRBJ2-3; unclear D gene. Per germline, CDR1 SGHDT and CDR2 YYEEEE. The CDR3 has 15 residues. CDR3 loop: CASSLGVEIRDTQYF. CDR3 nucleotides: TGTGCCAGCAGCTTGGGCGTAGAAATAAGGGATACTCAGTATTTT.

Concerning this clone itself: Here the CDR3 omits its conserved ending phenylalanine or tryptophan, so a read error is the likely source. The DNA is omitted, as the CDR3 cannot be located on it reliably, and the CDR3 follows TCRdb's listing. The CDR3: CASSVESGRA. This rearrangement joins TRBV9 to TRBJ2-6; the table's D call of TRBD2 was not tested on the DNA. The germline gives CDR1 SGDLS, CDR2 YYNGEE. Both ends counted, the CDR3 spans 10 residues.

There are a few counts of this clone. The genes are TRBV6-4 and TRBJ2-5, with D perhaps matching TRBD1 or TRBD2 (5 bases each). CDR3 length: 14 amino acids. V was trimmed by 3 bases and J by 4 bases, leaving 12 bases between them. Germline CDR1 MRHNA, CDR2 SNTAGT. The CDR3: CASSEGRGAETQYF. CDR3 bases: TGTGCCAGCAGTGAAGGGAGAGGGGCAGAGACCCAGTACTTC.

The chain uses TRBV20-1 and TRBJ1-5; 9 bases fit TRBD1. Germline loops: CDR1 DFQATT, CDR2 SNEGSKA (reference sequence). Trimming cost V 5 bases and J 4 bases; bases outside gene matches: 6. CDR3 length: 14 amino acids. The CDR3 is CSALPDRGNQPQHF. In nucleotides, the CDR3 is TGCAGTGCTCTCCCTGACAGGGGGAATCAGCCCCAGCATTTT.

This clone has a count of ten or more. The rearrangement joins TRBV3-1 to TRBJ1-2; 7 bases are a match to TRBD1. The CDR3 sequence is 13 residues long. V trimming: 3 bases; J trimming: 6 bases; junction bases outside the gene matches: 4. Germline CDR1 reads LGHDT; CDR2 reads YNNKEL (reference sequence). The CDR3 is CASSHAGGDGYTF. The DNA for the CDR3 is TGTGCCAGCAGCCACGCAGGGGGGGATGGCTACACCTTC.

This clone was seen at least ten times. This CDR3 reads CASSTQGSGQPQHF. In nucleotides, the CDR3 is TGTGCCAGCAGCACACAGGGATCGGGTCAGCCCCAGCATTTT. The chain carries TRBV2 and TRBJ1-5; D might be TRBD1 (6 bases). Germline CDR1 SNHLY, CDR2 FYNNEI. The CDR3 has 14 residues. Trimming left V 6 bases short and J 6 bases short, with 15 bases between.

Comment on this clone: In this CDR3 the conserved last residue, phenylalanine or tryptophan, is missing, so a read error is likely. This chain uses TRBV20-1 with TRBJ2-5; weak D call: TRBD1 (5 bases). The CDR3 spans 15 residues. The germline V gene has CDR1 DFQATT and CDR2 SNEGSKA (reference sequence). V dropped 2 bases and J dropped 0 bases, with 13 bases sitting between them. CDR3 sequence reads: CSARILYRYQETQYS. CDR3 bases: TGCAGTGCTAGAATCCTGTACAGGTACCAAGAGACCCAGTACTCC.

This chain connects TRBV7-2 to TRBJ2-5; the D is unclear. Per germline, CDR1 SGHTA and CDR2 FQGNSA. There are 14 residues in the CDR3. V lost 6 bases and J lost 4, with 15 bases in between. CDR3 region: CASSPRDWGETQYF. DNA for the CDR3: TGTGCCAGCAGTCCAAGAGACTGGGGAGAGACCCAGTACTTC.

Many counts were recorded for this clone. Possible read error: a much larger clone is one base away. This chain links TRBV6-1 with TRBJ2-1; D ambiguous. This CDR3 comprises 11 residues. Trimming took 7 bases from V and 8 from J, leaving 9 bases between them. CDR1 MNHNS and CDR2 SASEGT come from the germline V gene. CDR3 sequence reads: CASIRRDEQFF. CDR3 DNA: TGTGCCAGCATCCGTAGGGATGAGCAGTTCTTC.

As concerns this clone: The junction and the germline gene differ at one end; a read error may be behind it. V and J are TRBV20-1 and TRBJ1-6; possible D gene TRBD1, 6 bases. The CDR3 has 16 residues. CDR1 and CDR2 (germline): DFQATT, SNEGSKA (reference sequence). This CDR3 reads CSARDIKVGGNSLLYF. The CDR3 DNA reads as TGCAGCGCTAGGGACATCAAGGTCGGGGGAAATTCACTCCTCTACTTT.

This clone was observed a handful of times. This chain uses TRBV6-2 or TRBV6-3 with TRBJ2-6, with D possibly TRBD2 on 6 matching bases. V lost 7 bases and J lost 4, with 29 bases in between. CDR3 length equals 20 residues. Germline V CDR1 and CDR2: MNHEY, SVGEGT. The CDR3 region has the DNA TGTGCCAGCATCCTCCTCGCCGGGGGTGCGAGGCGGCGCGGGGCCAACGTCCTGACTTTC. This gives the protein CASILLAGGARRRGANVLTF.

Remarks on this clone: Different DNA sequences within this sample yield the same CDR3. The J gene is TRBJ2-2, the V gene TRBV7-9, with 7 positions matching TRBD1. V was pared by 9 bases and J by 3 bases, with 10 bases of the junction left unmatched. The CDR3 sequence is 15 residues long. The V gene's germline CDR1 is SEHNR and CDR2 FQNEAQ (reference sequence). Here the CDR3 DNA reads TGTGCCAGTGGAGGCGGCACAGGGGACACCGGGGAGCTGTTTTTT. Translation gives CASGGGTGDTGELFF.

This clone was seen at least ten times. In the same sample, other DNA sequences code for this CDR3. V usage is TRBV29-1 and J usage is TRBJ2-5, with TRBD2 identical over 7 bases. The CDR3 contains 10 residues. Germline V gene sequence: CDR1 SQVTM, CDR2 ANQGSEA. The V gene end was trimmed by 4 bases and the J gene end by 7 bases; junction bases not matched to a gene: 0. The CDR3 nucleotides read TGCAGCGTTGGCGGGGGGACCCAGTACTTC. Amino acid sequence: CSVGGGTQYF.

J is TRBJ1-2 and V is TRBV6-1; D unclear. The CDR3 has 13 amino acids. Per germline, CDR1 MNHNS and CDR2 SASEGT. V lost 6 bases to trimming and J lost 2 bases, with 10 bases between them. In DNA form, the CDR3 reads TGTGCCAGCAGCCCCGGCCCCAACTATGGCTACACCTTC. Protein sequence: CASSPGPNYGYTF.

This clone has a handful of counts. J is TRBJ1-6 and V is TRBV15; maybe TRBD1 (5 bases). There are 15 residues in the CDR3. CDR1 is LNHNV, CDR2 YYDKDF, per germline (reference sequence). V was shortened by 0 bases and J by 9 bases, with 12 bases between the two germline ends. The CDR3 nucleotides are TGTGCCACCAGCAGAGATGAGGGGAGTATTTCACCCCTCCACTTT. Encoded protein: CATSRDEGSISPLHF.

This clone qualifies as medium-sized. V is TRBV19 and J is TRBJ2-3, with 9 nucleotides matching TRBD1. Germline CDR1 LNHDA, CDR2 SQIVND (reference sequence). V lost 5 bases, J lost 4 bases, and 7 bases stayed unmatched. The CDR3 totals 15 residues. CDR3 amino acids: CASSPGQGGADTQYF. The CDR3 nucleotides are TGTGCCAGTAGTCCGGGACAGGGTGGCGCAGATACGCAGTATTTT.

The chain couples TRBV20-1 to TRBJ2-7; 13 bases map to TRBD2. Trimming removed 7 bases from V and 5 bases from J; junction bases left unmatched: 5. The CDR3 is 13 residues long. Per the germline V gene, CDR1 is DFQATT and CDR2 is SNEGSKA (reference sequence). CDR3: CSVIGLAGDEQYF. In DNA form, the CDR3 reads TGCAGTGTTATAGGACTAGCGGGAGACGAGCAGTACTTC.